These 3 T cell receptor beta chains share one sample of origin, sequenced in a study of blood T cell repertoires in COVID-19. TCRdb's copy holds only in-frame clones and misses some; the assay was immunoSEQ multiplex PCR. The data show a few hundred thousand clones, with about 90% seen just once and about 0.63% held by the top ten. Source material: PBMCs or T cells enriched from blood (not recorded which). These receptors were taken from a young man who had recovered from COVID-19.

The chain employs TRBV2 and TRBJ1-2, with TRBD1 identical over 7 bases. After removal of 7 bases from V and 4 bases from J, the junction contained 9 bases not matched to a gene. There are 14 residues in the CDR3. Germline V gives CDR1 SNHLY, CDR2 FYNNEI. The CDR3, as DNA: TGTGCCAGCATCGACAGGGTAGGGGCCTATGGCTACACCTTC. It yields the protein CASIDRVGAYGYTF.

The genes are TRBV7-8 and TRBJ1-2; tentatively, D is TRBD1 (6 bases). Per the germline V gene, CDR1 is SGHVS and CDR2 is FQNEAQ. The CDR3 is 16 amino acids. Trimming stripped 7 bases from V and 4 bases from J, with 22 bases between. Written as DNA, the CDR3 is TGTGCCAGCACCACTACCGGGACACTTTCCCGCTATGGCTACACCTTC. Amino acids: CASTTTGTLSRYGYTF.

The V call is TRBV30, the J call TRBJ2-1; 14 bases are shared with TRBD2. CDR3 size: 15 residues. The V gene's germline CDR1 is GTSNPN and CDR2 SVGIG (reference sequence). The J segment lost 6 bases and the V segment lost 1 base, leaving 2 bases of the junction unmatched. The CDR3 bases are TGTGCCTGGAGTGGTGGACTAGCGGGGGGCAATGAGCAGTTCTTC. Translated: CAWSGGLAGGNEQFF.